This passage covers 25 T cell receptor beta chains from one sample sequenced in a study of blood T cell repertoires in COVID-19. Sequencing used immunoSEQ multiplex PCR; TCRdb keeps in-frame clones, though not all of them. The sample carries 300,000 to 350,000 clones, around nine tenths recorded once. The specimen was PBMCs or T cells enriched from blood (not recorded which). The receptors shown here come from a woman in her twenties or thirties who had recovered from COVID-19.

The CDR3 sequence: CASSPKGGVEAFF. In DNA, the CDR3 is TGTGCCAGCTCACCAAAGGGGGGGGTTGAAGCTTTCTTT. The rearrangement joins TRBV18 to TRBJ1-1; a possible D gene is TRBD1 (6 bases). Trimming pared 2 bases from V and 7 bases from J, leaving 11 bases between. Per germline, CDR1 KGHSH and CDR2 LQKENI. The CDR3 sequence is 13 residues long.

This clone came up once. This chain connects TRBV4-1 to TRBJ2-1; 8 bases are a match to TRBD1. J was trimmed by 0 bases and V by 2 bases; bases with no gene match: 9. This CDR3 has 18 amino acids. CDR1 and CDR2 from the germline V gene are MGHRA and YSYEKL. The CDR3 DNA follows: TGCGCCAGCAGCCAAACCCAGGGGGCGCAGGGCTCCTACAATGAGCAGTTCTTC. The encoded protein is CASSQTQGAQGSYNEQFF.

The chain couples TRBV7-9 to TRBJ2-1; a possible D gene is TRBD2 (5 bases). The CDR3 runs to 15 residues. Germline-derived CDR1 and CDR2 are SEHNR and FQNEAQ (reference sequence). Trimming stripped 4 bases from V and 8 bases from J, with 18 bases between. CDR3 nucleotide sequence: TGTGCCAGCAGCTCTACTGGGAGCTCCGGGGATGAGCAGTTCTTC. Protein sequence: CASSSTGSSGDEQFF.

V and J are TRBV19 and TRBJ1-5; TRBD1 might be the D (6 bases). V shed 7 bases and J shed 4 bases, with 17 bases lying between them. This CDR3 region has 15 residues. Germline CDR1 and CDR2: LNHDA and SQIVND (reference sequence). The CDR3 spells CASTQTGGWNQPQHF. CDR3 nucleotides: TGTGCCAGTACCCAAACGGGGGGCTGGAATCAGCCCCAGCATTTT.

This rearrangement joins TRBV5-1 to TRBJ1-6; 9 bases fit TRBD1. The CDR3 has 16 residues. From germline, CDR1 is SGHRS and CDR2 YFSETQ. Losses at the gene ends were 0 bases for V and 7 bases for J; bases not matched to a gene: 5. The CDR3 loop is CASSLEQGALNSPLHF. CDR3 DNA sequence: TGCGCCAGCAGCTTGGAACAGGGGGCGCTAAATTCACCCCTCCACTTT. The whole variable domain, filled in from reference TRBV5-1 and TRBJ1-6, reads KAGVTQTPRYLIKTRGQQVTLSCSPISGHRSVSWYQQTPGQGLQFLFEYFSETQRNKGNFPGRFSGRQFSNSRSEMNVSTLELGDSALYLCASSLEQGALNSPLHFGNGTRLTVT.

This clone is a singleton in its sample. The chain couples TRBV4-1 to TRBJ2-3; a possible D gene is TRBD2 (6 bases). Germline V gene lookup returns CDR1 MGHRA and CDR2 YSYEKL. The CDR3 runs to 18 residues. V lost 0 bases and J 4 bases, leaving 20 bases between the germline ends. CDR3 nucleotides: TGCGCCAGCAGCCAAGAATATCCGGGACTGGGGAGACCAGATACGCAGTATTTT. It specifies CASSQEYPGLGRPDTQYF.

This sequence joins TRBV18 and TRBJ1-1, with 10 bases that match TRBD1. Germline loops: CDR1 KGHSH, CDR2 LQKENI. There are 17 residues in the CDR3. The V and J ends lost 4 bases and 6 bases, in that order; junction bases with no gene match: 14. The CDR3 reads CASSLMTGGAQESEAFF. CDR3 coding DNA: TGTGCCAGCTCACTTATGACAGGGGGCGCACAGGAATCTGAAGCTTTCTTT.

V usage is TRBV28 and J usage is TRBJ1-2; 9 positions match TRBD1. This CDR3 comprises 16 residues. Germline lookup yields CDR1 MDHEN and CDR2 SYDVKM. V lost 5 bases and J lost 1; bases outside the gene matches: 8. CDR3 sequence reads: CASSTRQGVINYGYTF. In nucleotides, the CDR3 is TGTGCCAGCAGTACCCGACAGGGGGTAATTAACTATGGCTACACCTTC.

The gene calls are TRBV18 and TRBJ1-3; 7 bases line up with TRBD1. In germline, CDR1 is KGHSH, CDR2 LQKENI. CDR3 size: 15 residues. V shed 2 bases, J shed 9 bases, and the junction held 10 bases outside the gene matches. The CDR3 loop reads CASSPRQGPEGTIYF. The CDR3 region has the DNA TGTGCCAGCTCACCAAGACAGGGACCGGAGGGCACCATATATTTT.

The chain carries TRBV10-3 and TRBJ1-5, with 9 positions matching TRBD1. The CDR3 length is 15 residues. Germline trimming cut 6 bases from V and 5 bases from J; bases unmatched to any gene: 8. Germline V gene data show CDR1 as ENHRY and CDR2 as SYGVKD. CDR3 DNA: TGTGCCATCAGCGCCATGGGACAGGGCGATCAGCCCCAGCATTTT. Its translation is CAISAMGQGDQPQHF.

The chain couples TRBV18 to TRBJ1-5; 7 nucleotides line up with TRBD1. This CDR3 has 17 residues. The germline gives CDR1 KGHSH, CDR2 LQKENI. Trimming removed 2 bases from V and 4 bases from J; junction bases left unmatched: 11. CDR3 nucleotide sequence: TGTGCCAGCTCACCAATAGGGTTAGGGACAGTAAATCAGCCCCAGCATTTT. This sequence encodes CASSPIGLGTVNQPQHF.

The rearrangement uses TRBV11-2 and TRBJ1-3, with D uncertain. Trimming pared 7 bases from V and 2 bases from J, leaving 15 bases between. The CDR3 sequence is 15 residues long. Germline lookup yields CDR1 SGHAT and CDR2 FQNNGV. This CDR3 reads CASTHVRFTGNTIYF. CDR3 in DNA: TGTGCCAGCACCCACGTACGGTTCACTGGAAACACCATATATTTT. The variable domain in full, completed from reference TRBV11-2 and TRBJ1-3, reads EAGVAQSPRYKIIEKRQSVAFWCNPISGHATLYWYQQILGQGPKLLIQFQNNGVVDDSQLPKDRFSAERLKGVDSTLKIQPAKLEDSAVYLCASTHVRFTGNTIYFGEGSWLTVV.

This chain connects TRBV28 to TRBJ2-5, with TRBD1 identical over 9 bases. Germline V lookup: CDR1 MDHEN, CDR2 SYDVKM. The CDR3 extends over 15 amino acids. With V trimmed by 4 bases and J by 3 bases, 6 bases remained unmatched. DNA for the CDR3: TGTGCCAGCAGTTCCACAGGGACAGGGAAAGAGACCCAGTACTTC. Amino acid sequence: CASSSTGTGKETQYF. The full variable domain, completed using reference TRBV28 and TRBJ2-5, is DVKVTQSSRYLVKRTGEKVFLECVQDMDHENMFWYRQDPGLGLRLIYFSYDVKMKEKGDIPEGYSVSREKKERFSLILESASTNQTSMYLCASSSTGTGKETQYFGPGTRLLVL.

The gene calls are TRBV18 and TRBJ2-4; D may be TRBD2 (5 bases). This CDR3 spans 12 amino acids. The germline CDR1 and CDR2 sequences are KGHSH and LQKENI. Trimming shortened V by 1 base and J by 9 bases, and 7 bases separated the two germline ends. The CDR3: CASSPQGAIQYF. CDR3 nucleotides: TGTGCCAGCTCACCACAGGGAGCCATTCAGTACTTC.

The chain recombines TRBV5-1 with TRBJ2-5; TRBD2 matches 10 bases. The germline V gene has CDR1 SGHRS and CDR2 YFSETQ. The V and J ends lost 0 bases and 5 bases, in that order; junction bases with no gene match: 10. The CDR3 totals 17 residues. CDR3 nucleotides: TGCGCCAGCAGCTTGGTTCCTAGCGGGAGTTCAGTGGAGACCCAGTACTTC. This translates into CASSLVPSGSSVETQYF.

This sequence joins TRBV6-5 and TRBJ2-3; a possible D gene is TRBD1 (5 bases). Germline CDR1 reads MNHEY; CDR2 reads SVGAGI. This CDR3 is built from 14 residues. V dropped 4 bases and J dropped 5 bases, with 13 bases sitting between them. This CDR3 reads CASSSRAIEDTQYF. CDR3 DNA: TGTGCCAGCAGTTCCAGGGCGATAGAAGATACGCAGTATTTT.

The CDR3 region has the DNA TGTGCCAGCAGCTCACAGGGGGCCGGGAGCTCCTACAATGAGCAGTTCTTC. Its translation: CASSSQGAGSSYNEQFF. The chain combines TRBV27 with TRBJ2-1, with 9 positions matching TRBD1. Trimming cost V 6 bases and J 0 bases; bases outside gene matches: 9. The V gene's germline CDR1 is MNHEY and CDR2 SMNVEV (reference sequence). This CDR3 is 17 amino acids long.

A single count supports this clone. The chain uses TRBV18 and TRBJ2-7; 7 nucleotides match TRBD1. Germline V gene data show CDR1 as KGHSH and CDR2 as LQKENI. After removal of 5 bases from V and 2 bases from J, the junction contained 15 bases not matched to a gene. The CDR3 is made up of 17 amino acids. In nucleotides, the CDR3 is TGTGCCAGCTCAACAATTTCGGCGTCGGGACAGACCTACGAGCAGTACTTC. Its translation: CASSTISASGQTYEQYF.

This clone occurred once. J is TRBJ1-1 and V is TRBV11-2, with D unresolved. Looked up from germline, CDR1 is SGHAT and CDR2 is FQNNGV. This CDR3 spans 15 amino acids. V was trimmed by 4 bases and J by 11 bases, leaving 23 bases between them. CDR3 in amino acids: CASSSREGIWFGAFF. In DNA form, the CDR3 reads TGTGCCAGCAGCTCCCGGGAAGGGATATGGTTTGGGGCTTTCTTT.

The chain has TRBV27 and TRBJ2-5; 12 nucleotides line up with TRBD2. Germline V lookup: CDR1 MNHEY, CDR2 SMNVEV (reference sequence). Germline trimming cut 5 bases from V and 4 bases from J; bases unmatched to any gene: 11. The CDR3 contains 17 residues. CDR3 nucleotides: TGTGCCAGCAGTAATCCCCCCACTAGCGGGAGGAGAGAGACCCAGTACTTC. As protein: CASSNPPTSGRRETQYF.

This clone has only one observation. V usage is TRBV19 and J usage is TRBJ2-7; TRBD1 is a possible D gene (7 bases). Germline assignment: CDR1 LNHDA and CDR2 SQIVND (reference sequence). The CDR3 runs 13 residues. The germline V and J ends were trimmed by 11 bases and 5 bases, with 19 bases remaining between them. CDR3 region: CACKGGQVHEQYF. The DNA of the CDR3 is TGTGCCTGCAAGGGAGGACAGGTCCACGAGCAGTACTTC.

The chain recombines TRBV7-2 with TRBJ2-3; TRBD1 might be the D (5 bases). V lost 2 bases and J 0 bases, leaving 12 bases between the germline ends. CDR1 and CDR2 from the germline V gene are SGHTA and FQGNSA. The CDR3 is 16 amino acids. The DNA for the CDR3 is TGTGCCAGCAGCTTACGACATGGGGCCAGCACAGATACGCAGTATTTT. The encoded protein is CASSLRHGASTDTQYF. Drawing the rest from reference TRBV7-2 and TRBJ2-3, the complete variable domain is GAGVSQSPSNKVTEKGKDVELRCDPISGHTALYWYRQSLGQGLEFLIYFQGNSAPDKSGLPSDRFSAERTGGSVSTLTIQRTQQEDSAVYLCASSLRHGASTDTQYFGPGTRLTVL.

The genes are TRBV14 and TRBJ1-2; TRBD1 agrees at 8 bases. V lost 3 bases and J lost 4; bases outside the gene matches: 10. Germline lookup yields CDR1 SGHDN and CDR2 FVKESK. This CDR3 comprises 16 residues. Written as DNA, the CDR3 is TGTGCCAGCAGCCAGAGACCAGGGGGCTATGTCTATGGCTACACCTTC. Translated: CASSQRPGGYVYGYTF.

The chain uses TRBV6-5 and TRBJ2-1, with TRBD1 matching over 7 bases. The trim removed 4 bases at V and 6 bases at J, leaving 3 bases unmatched. Germline CDR1 and CDR2: MNHEY and SVGAGI. The CDR3 sequence is 13 residues long. CDR3 loop: CASSSYRGNEQFF. CDR3 nucleotides: TGTGCCAGCAGTTCCTACAGGGGCAATGAGCAGTTCTTC.

The CDR3 region is CASSQMTSKITGELFF. The CDR3 DNA reads as TGTGCCAGCAGCCAAATGACTAGCAAGATCACCGGGGAGCTGTTTTTT. V and J are TRBV3-1 (or the pseudogene TRBV3-2) and TRBJ2-2, with 7 bases identical to TRBD2. Germline CDR1 is LGHDT and CDR2 is YNNKEL (reference sequence). V was clipped by 2 bases and J by 4 bases; unmatched bases: 7. The CDR3 sequence is 16 residues long.